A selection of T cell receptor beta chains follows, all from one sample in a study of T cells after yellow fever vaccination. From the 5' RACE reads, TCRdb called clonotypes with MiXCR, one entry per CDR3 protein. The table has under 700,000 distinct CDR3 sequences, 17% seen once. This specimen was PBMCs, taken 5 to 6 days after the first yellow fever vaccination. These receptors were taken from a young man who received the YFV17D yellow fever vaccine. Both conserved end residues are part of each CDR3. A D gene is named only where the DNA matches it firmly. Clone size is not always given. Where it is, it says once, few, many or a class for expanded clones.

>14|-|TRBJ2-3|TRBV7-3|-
TGTGCCAGCAGCTTAGTGGGGGGCCCAGATACGCAGTATTTT
CASSLVGGPDTQYF
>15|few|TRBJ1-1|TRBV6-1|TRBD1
TGTGCCAGCAGTGCAACCGGACAGGGGAACACTGAAGCTTTCTTT
CASSATGQGNTEAFF
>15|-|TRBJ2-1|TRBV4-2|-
TGTGCCAGCAGCCGCGGGGCAGGGGATAACAATGAGCAGTTCTTC
CASSRGAGDNNEQFF
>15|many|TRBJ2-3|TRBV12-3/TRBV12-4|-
TGTGCCAGCACGACAGCTTTGGGGGGCACAGATACGCAGTATTTT
CASTTALGGTDTQYF
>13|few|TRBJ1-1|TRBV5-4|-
TGTGCCAGCAGCCCGGGGTTGGGACCTGAAGCTTTCTTT
CASSPGLGPEAFF
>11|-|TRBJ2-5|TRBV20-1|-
TGCAGTGCTATGGAAGCGGAGACCCAGTACTTC
CSAMEAETQYF
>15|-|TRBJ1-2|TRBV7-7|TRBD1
TGTGCCAGCAGCCCTCGGGACAGGATTAACTATGGCTACACCTTC
CASSPRDRINYGYTF
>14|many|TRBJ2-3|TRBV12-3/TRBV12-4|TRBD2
TGTGCCAGCAGGATGCTAGCGGGGGTGGATACGCAGTATTTT
CASRMLAGVDTQYF
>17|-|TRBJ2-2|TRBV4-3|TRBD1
TGCGCCAGCAGCCCTAACTCCGGGACAGGGTTGGCCGGGGAGCTGTTTTTT
CASSPNSGTGLAGELFF
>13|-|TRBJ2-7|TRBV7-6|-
TGTGCCAGCAGCTTGATAGGGACGGGCGAGCAGTACTTC
CASSLIGTGEQYF
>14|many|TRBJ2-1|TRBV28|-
TGTGCCAGCAGTTTTAGAACTAGGACGAATGAGCAGTTCTTC
CASSFRTRTNEQFF
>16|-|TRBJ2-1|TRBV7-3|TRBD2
TGTGCCAGCAGCTTATATACTAGCGGGGGGGCCGGTGAGCAGTTCTTC
CASSLYTSGGAGEQFF
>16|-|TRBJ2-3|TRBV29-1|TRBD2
TGCAGCGCCCGACTAGCGGGGGGGCCCCCCCCAGATACGCAGTATTTT
CSARLAGGPPPDTQYF
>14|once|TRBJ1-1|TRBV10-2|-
TGCGCCAGCAGTGAGTCGCCGATGAACACTGAAGCTTTCTTT
CASSESPMNTEAFF
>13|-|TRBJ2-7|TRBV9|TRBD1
TGTGCCAGCAGCGTACAGGGGGCGGGCGAGCAGTACTTC
CASSVQGAGEQYF
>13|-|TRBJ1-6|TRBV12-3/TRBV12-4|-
TGTGCCAGCAGTTTAATCGGACCCCGGGCCCTCCACTTT
CASSLIGPRALHF
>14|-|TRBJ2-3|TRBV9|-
TGTGCCAGCAGCTGGGGGGCCGGCGCAGATACGCAGTATTTT
CASSWGAGADTQYF
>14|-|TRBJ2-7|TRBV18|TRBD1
TGTGCCAGCTCACGAGGACAGGTTGCCTACGAGCAGTACTTC
CASSRGQVAYEQYF
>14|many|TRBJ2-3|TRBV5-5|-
TGTGCCAGCAGCTTGGATGGCGCCACAGATACGCAGTATTTT
CASSLDGATDTQYF
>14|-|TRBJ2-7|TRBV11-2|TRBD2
TGTGCCAGCAGCCGCCCTAGCGGGGGTTACGAGCAGTACTTC
CASSRPSGGYEQYF
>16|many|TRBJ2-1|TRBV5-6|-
TGTGCCAGCAGCGGTGATGACAGAGCCAGTTACAATGAGCAGTTCTTC
CASSGDDRASYNEQFF
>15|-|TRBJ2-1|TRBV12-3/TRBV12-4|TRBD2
TGTGCCAGCCACGGAACTAGCGGGGGCTTGAATGAGCAGTTCTTC
CASHGTSGGLNEQFF
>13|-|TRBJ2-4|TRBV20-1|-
TGCAGTGCTAGACGGCAGGGACGAAACATTCAGTACTTC
CSARRQGRNIQYF
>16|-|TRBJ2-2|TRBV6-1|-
TGTGCCAGCAGTGATTGGGCTGGGATCCTAACCGGGGAGCTGTTTTTT
CASSDWAGILTGELFF
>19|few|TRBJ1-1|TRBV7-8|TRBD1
TGTGCCAGCAGCTCCACTCTGGGTGCCCCGGACAGGGGGTTCACTGAAGCTTTCTTT
CASSSTLGAPDRGFTEAFF
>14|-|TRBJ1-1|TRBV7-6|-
TGTGCCAGCAGCTTAGGGGCGGGGGAGGGCGAAGCTTTCTTT
CASSLGAGEGEAFF
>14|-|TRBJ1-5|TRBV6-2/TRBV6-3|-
TGTGCCAGCAGTTACGTTACGGGTAATCAGCCCCAGCATTTT
CASSYVTGNQPQHF
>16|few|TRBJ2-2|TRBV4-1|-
TGCGCCAGCAGCCAAGATGGGACGGTTGGAACCGGGGAGCTGTTTTTT
CASSQDGTVGTGELFF
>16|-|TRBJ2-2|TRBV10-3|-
TGTGCCATCACCCAGGAAGGGGGGCCCCGCACCGGGGAGCTGTTTTTT
CAITQEGGPRTGELFF
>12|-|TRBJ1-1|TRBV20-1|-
TGCAGTGCAACAGAAGGGGGCACTGAAGCTTTCTTT
CSATEGGTEAFF
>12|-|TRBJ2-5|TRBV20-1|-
TGCAGTGCAAAGCGCGGTCTAGAGACCCAGTACTTC
CSAKRGLETQYF
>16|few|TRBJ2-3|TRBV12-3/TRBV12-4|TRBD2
TGTGCCAGCAGTTTCGGACTAGCGGGGGCCACAGATACGCAGTATTTT
CASSFGLAGATDTQYF
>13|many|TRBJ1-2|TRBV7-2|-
TGTGCCAGCAGCGTCGACGGAAACTATGGCTACACCTTC
CASSVDGNYGYTF
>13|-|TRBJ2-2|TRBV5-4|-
TGTGCCAGCAGCTTGCCAGGGCCCGGGGAGCTGTTTTTT
CASSLPGPGELFF
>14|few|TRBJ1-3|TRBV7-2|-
TGTGCCAGCAGCTCCCTTGCCTCTGGAAACACCATATATTTT
CASSSLASGNTIYF
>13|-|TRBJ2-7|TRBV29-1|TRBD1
TGCAGCGTTGGGCGACAGGGCGGCAACGAGCAGTACTTC
CSVGRQGGNEQYF
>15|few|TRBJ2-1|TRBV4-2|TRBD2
TGTGCCAGCAGCCAAGTGGTGACGGGGGGTGATGAGCAGTTCTTC
CASSQVVTGGDEQFF
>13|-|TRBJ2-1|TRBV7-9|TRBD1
TGTGCCAGCAGACAGGGGCTCGATGGTGAGCAGTTCTTC
CASRQGLDGEQFF
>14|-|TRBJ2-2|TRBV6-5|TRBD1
TGTGCCAGCAGTTACGCGACAGGGACCGGGGAGCTGTTTTTT
CASSYATGTGELFF
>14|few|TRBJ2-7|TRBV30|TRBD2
TGTGCCTGGAACGGGGGGGCGCTTTTCTACGAGCAGTACTTC
CAWNGGALFYEQYF
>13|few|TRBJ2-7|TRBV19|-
TGTGCCAGTAGTGGTGGGGACCGCGTGTGGCAGTACTTC
CASSGGDRVWQYF
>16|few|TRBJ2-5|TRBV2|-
TGTGCCAGCAGTGGGCCGGGGCGGGGGCGGCAAGAGACCCAGTACTTC
CASSGPGRGRQETQYF
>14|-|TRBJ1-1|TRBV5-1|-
TGCGCCAGCAGGAATCAGGGTTCGAGCACTGAAGCTTTCTTT
CASRNQGSSTEAFF
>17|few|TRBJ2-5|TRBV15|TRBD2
TGTGCCACCAGCCAGGGACTAGCGGGGGGCGACCAAGAGACCCAGTACTTC
CATSQGLAGGDQETQYF
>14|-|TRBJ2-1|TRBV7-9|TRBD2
TGTGCCAGCAGCTTAGTGCGGGAGTTGGGTGAGCAGTTCTTC
CASSLVRELGEQFF
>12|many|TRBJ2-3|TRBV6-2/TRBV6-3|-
TGTGCCAGCAGTTACTCGGGTAATACGCAGTATTTT
CASSYSGNTQYF